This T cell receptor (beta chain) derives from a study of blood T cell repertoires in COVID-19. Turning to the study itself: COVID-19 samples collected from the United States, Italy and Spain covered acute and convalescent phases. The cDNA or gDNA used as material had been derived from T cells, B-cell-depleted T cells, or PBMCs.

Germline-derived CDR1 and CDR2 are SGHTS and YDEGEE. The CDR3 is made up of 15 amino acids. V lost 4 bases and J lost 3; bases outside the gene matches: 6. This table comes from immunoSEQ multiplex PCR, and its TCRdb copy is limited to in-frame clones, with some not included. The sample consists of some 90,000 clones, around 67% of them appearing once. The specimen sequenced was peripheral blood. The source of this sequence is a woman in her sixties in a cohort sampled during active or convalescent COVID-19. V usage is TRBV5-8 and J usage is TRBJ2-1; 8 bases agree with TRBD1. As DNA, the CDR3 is TGTGCCAGCAGCCTCAGGACAGGGTACTACAATGAGCAGTTCTTC. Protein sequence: CASSLRTGYYNEQFF.